This section outlines one T cell receptor beta chain sequence together with its context. The target of this receptor is not known. Base qualities are not at hand, and no much larger clone is one base apart. These data are taken from a study of blood T cell repertoires in COVID-19 (dated by TCRdb to about 2020). Concerning the study at large: Samples covering the acute and convalescent phases of COVID-19 were provided by collaborators in the United States, Italy and Spain. The material from the prospective study consisted of cDNA or gDNA derived from T cells, B-cell-depleted T cells, or PBMCs. Subjects who had been exposed to COVID-19, were actively infected with it, or had recovered from it provided the deeply sampled blood TCRbeta repertoires that made up the dataset. A freely available public database, intended as a resource for researchers studying the immune response to SARS-CoV-2, is where the repertoires were released. The samples were drawn from two sources: the first 160 participants of the ongoing ImmuneRACE study, and over 950 subjects contributed by 6 global collaborators. A de-identified subject ID, COVID-19 status, age in years and sex were almost always included in the sample metadata. Where HLA class I and class II types were available, the types were taken from metadata supplied by the sample provider, not from assay-based typing. Study-level results and caveats: Clinical and demographic metadata were provided uncurated, with the amount varying by source and participant.

TCRbeta CDR3 regions were amplified from genomic DNA by means of the immunoSEQ Assay, a bias-controlled multiplex PCR. As for the authors' bioinformatics: Within the assay, amplification of reference gene primers was used to estimate how many nucleated cells each sample contained. To quantify the absolute abundance of each unique TCRbeta CDR3 rearrangement, sequence reads were collapsed and filtered. For each sample, productive Simpson clonality was calculated by taking the square root of Simpson's diversity index across productive rearrangements. TCRdb retrieved this table from immuneACCESS and kept in-frame rearrangements only. Not all clones are present; in checked studies, unresolved V genes account for under half, and no reason is known for the remainder. From that table come the V and J calls and clone size; the DNA was used to work out D and trimming. This sample gives fewer than 110,000 clones in total; 85% of them show up just once. The ten biggest clones cover more than 1.5% of the sample.

The collaborating institutions used their own protocols to collect whole blood in K2EDTA tubes. For TCRbeta analysis, collaborators shipped samples in one of three forms: frozen whole blood, isolated PBMCs, or DNA extracted from either of those sample types. V drops 6 bases and J drops 4 bases, leaving 14 bases in between. The CDR3 starts with the cysteine, ends with the phenylalanine, and has 14 residues. This entry keeps only the CDR3 DNA: 42 bases, framed from base 1. Reading the germline V gene gives CDR1 ENHRY and CDR2 SYGVKD. The V and J segments used are TRBV10-3 and TRBJ2-3, with the D gene not confidently named. The receptor was isolated from an older woman with active or convalescent COVID-19. Sequencing was carried out using peripheral blood. CDR3 region: CAISKKDSPDTQYF. The DNA sequence follows: TGTGCCATCAGCAAGAAGGATAGCCCAGATACGCAGTATTTT.